What follows are 4 T cell receptor beta chains derived from one specimen sequenced in a study of blood T cell repertoires in COVID-19. Some clones are missing from TCRdb's copy, which holds only in-frame ones; the method was immunoSEQ multiplex PCR. Of fewer than 300,000 clones listed, 85% were seen once; the top ten hold under 3%. Sequenced sample: PBMCs or T cells enriched from blood (not recorded which). These receptors came from a woman aged 50 to 60 who had recovered from COVID-19.

In nucleotides, the CDR3 is TGTGCCAGCAGTGAGTCCGTTGACAGTTCCCCTCAGCCCCAGCATTTT. Translated, it gives CASSESVDSSPQPQHF. J is TRBJ1-5 and V is TRBV2, with a weak D call TRBD1 (5 bases). CDR3 length: 16 amino acids. V was trimmed by 3 bases and J by 6 bases, leaving 18 bases between them. In germline, CDR1 is SNHLY, CDR2 FYNNEI. Supplemented by reference TRBV2 and TRBJ1-5, the full variable domain reads EPEVTQTPSHQVTQMGQEVILRCVPISNHLYFYWYRQILGQKVEFLVSFYNNEISEKSEIFDDQFSVERPDGSNFTLKIRSTKLEDSAMYFCASSESVDSSPQPQHFGDGTRLSIL.

The chain couples TRBV19 to TRBJ1-2; 7 bases align to TRBD1. With V trimmed by 6 bases and J by 8 bases, 12 bases remained unmatched. The CDR3 sequence is 14 residues long. Germline V gene data show CDR1 as LNHDA and CDR2 as SQIVND (reference sequence). CDR3 nucleotide sequence: TGTGCCAGTAGAGACGGCCAGGGGGGAATAGGCTACACCTTC. Its translation is CASRDGQGGIGYTF.

The chain uses TRBV5-1 and TRBJ2-3; maybe TRBD1 (6 bases). This CDR3 region has 16 residues. V was trimmed by 0 bases and J by 0 bases, leaving 11 bases between them. Per the germline V gene, CDR1 is SGHRS and CDR2 is YFSETQ. CDR3: CASSLVTGDSTDTQYF. The CDR3 DNA is TGCGCCAGCAGCTTGGTGACAGGAGATAGCACAGATACGCAGTATTTT.

This chain uses TRBV27 with TRBJ1-3; the D is unclear. The germline V gene has CDR1 MNHEY and CDR2 SMNVEV (reference sequence). The CDR3 has 13 residues. The V end lost 5 bases, the J end lost 3 bases, and 8 bases lay between the germline ends. This CDR3 is CASSPTGGNTIYF. CDR3 nucleotides: TGTGCCAGCAGTCCCACCGGTGGAAACACCATATATTTT.